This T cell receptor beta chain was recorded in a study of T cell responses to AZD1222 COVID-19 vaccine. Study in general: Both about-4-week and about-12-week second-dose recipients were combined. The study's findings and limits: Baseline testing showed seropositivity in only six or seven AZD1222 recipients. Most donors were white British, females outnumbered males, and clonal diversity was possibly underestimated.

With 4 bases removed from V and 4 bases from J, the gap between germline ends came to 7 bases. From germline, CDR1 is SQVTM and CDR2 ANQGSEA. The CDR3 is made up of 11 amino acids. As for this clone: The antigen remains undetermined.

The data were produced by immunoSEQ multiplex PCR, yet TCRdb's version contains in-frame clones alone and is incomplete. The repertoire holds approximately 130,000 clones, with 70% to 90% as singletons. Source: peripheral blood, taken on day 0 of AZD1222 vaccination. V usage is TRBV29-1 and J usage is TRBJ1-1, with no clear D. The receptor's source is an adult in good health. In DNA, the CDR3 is TGCAGCGTTGTACGTGGCACTGAAGCTTTCTTT. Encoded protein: CSVVRGTEAFF. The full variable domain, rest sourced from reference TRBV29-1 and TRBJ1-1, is SAVISQKPSRDICQRGTSLTIQCQVDSQVTMMFWYRQQPGQSLTLIATANQGSEATYESGFVIDKFPISRPNLTFSTLTVSNMSPEDSSIYLCSVVRGTEAFFGQGTRLTVV.